One and the same sample provided the 12 T cell receptor beta chains below, sequenced in a study of T cell responses to AZD1222 COVID-19 vaccine. Data came from immunoSEQ multiplex PCR; TCRdb stores just in-frame clones and leaves some out. This table holds approximately 70,000 clones, about 85% found once. Here the sequenced sample was peripheral blood, taken on day 0 of AZD1222 vaccination. These receptors all stem from an adult in good health.

A single count supports this clone. The gene calls are TRBV7-9 and TRBJ1-1; possible D gene TRBD1, 6 bases. Germline V lookup: CDR1 SEHNR, CDR2 FQNEAQ (reference sequence). The V and J ends lost 3 bases and 4 bases respectively, with 12 bases between them. This CDR3 has 14 residues. CDR3 sequence reads: CASSFQGRTTEAFF. The CDR3 bases are TGTGCCAGCAGCTTCCAGGGGAGAACCACTGAAGCTTTCTTT.

CDR3 sequence reads: CASSFRPRSTDTQYF. CDR3 sequence (DNA): TGTGCCAGCAGCTTCCGACCCCGCAGCACAGATACGCAGTATTTT. The chain recombines TRBV11-2 with TRBJ2-3; D is undetermined. The CDR3 covers 15 residues. Germline V CDR1 and CDR2: SGHAT, FQNNGV. V gave up 3 bases and J gave up 0 bases, with 10 bases separating them.

This chain joins TRBV19 and TRBJ1-5, with D tentatively TRBD1 (6 bases). The germline V gene encodes CDR1 LNHDA and CDR2 SQIVND (reference sequence). This CDR3 spans 14 amino acids. The V and J ends lost 7 bases and 1 base respectively, with 11 bases between them. The CDR3 DNA reads as TGTGCCAGTAATCAGGGGCTGAGCAATCAGCCCCAGCATTTT. Translated, it gives CASNQGLSNQPQHF.

The V gene is TRBV5-1, the J gene TRBJ2-7, with TRBD1 matching over 7 bases. CDR3 length: 15 residues. Germline CDR1 is SGHRS and CDR2 is YFSETQ. V shed 4 bases, J shed 0 bases, and the junction held 7 bases outside the gene matches. CDR3: CASSPRDSSSYEQYF. CDR3 sequence (DNA): TGCGCCAGCAGCCCTAGGGACAGCAGCTCCTACGAGCAGTACTTC.

The rearrangement links TRBV6-5 to TRBJ1-2, with D unclear. Per the germline V gene, CDR1 is MNHEY and CDR2 is SVGAGI. V lost 7 bases, J lost 8 bases, and 20 bases lay in between. The CDR3 length is 14 residues. For the CDR3, the DNA is TGTGCCAGCACCCGCATAGGCGGAGGGAGAGGCTACACCTTC. Its translation is CASTRIGGGRGYTF.

V is TRBV4-1 and J is TRBJ2-2; D is possibly TRBD1 (6 bases). The CDR3 is 14 amino acids. Germline values: CDR1 MGHRA, CDR2 YSYEKL. Trimming stripped 4 bases from V and 1 base from J, with 7 bases between. This CDR3 reads CASSLGQNTGELFF. In nucleotides, the CDR3 is TGCGCCAGCAGCCTGGGACAGAACACCGGGGAGCTGTTTTTT.

The chain combines TRBV30 with TRBJ2-7; 7 bases map to TRBD1. With 3 bases clipped from V and 3 bases from J, the junction kept 11 bases outside the gene matches. The CDR3 sequence is 15 residues long. Germline V CDR1 and CDR2: GTSNPN, SVGIG (reference sequence). The CDR3 bases are TGTGCCTGGAGGCCGTTAGGGGGCAATTTCTACGAGCAGTACTTC. Protein: CAWRPLGGNFYEQYF.

The rearrangement uses TRBV5-4 and TRBJ2-1, with no clear D. The CDR3 covers 14 residues. Germline assignment: CDR1 SGHNT and CDR2 YYREEE (reference sequence). With 5 bases removed from V and 5 bases from J, the gap between germline ends came to 14 bases. As DNA, the CDR3 is TGTGCCAGCAGGCAGGTACCCCTGGACAATGAGCAGTTCTTC. Translation gives CASRQVPLDNEQFF.

The rearrangement joins TRBV6-5 to TRBJ2-1; no reliable D call. Germline values: CDR1 MNHEY, CDR2 SVGAGI. V was trimmed by 6 bases and J by 5 bases, leaving 8 bases between them. This CDR3 region has 12 residues. DNA of the CDR3: TGTGCCAGCAGGGGGAATAACAATGAGCAGTTCTTC. Translation: CASRGNNNEQFF.

The chain combines TRBV19 with TRBJ2-1; 10 bases are a match to TRBD2. The trim removed 3 bases at V and 10 bases at J, leaving 9 bases unmatched. The CDR3 loop spans 15 amino acids. Germline-derived CDR1 and CDR2 are LNHDA and SQIVND (reference sequence). The CDR3 DNA reads as TGTGCCAGTAGTATGACTAGCGGGCGCAGTATGGAGCAGTTCTTC. Translated: CASSMTSGRSMEQFF. Full variable domain (missing parts from reference TRBV19 and TRBJ2-1): DGGITQSPKYLFRKEGQNVTLSCEQNLNHDAMYWYRQDPGQGLRLIYYSQIVNDFQKGDIAEGYSVSREKKESFPLTVTSAQKNPTAFYLCASSMTSGRSMEQFFGPGTRLTVL.

This chain joins TRBV5-5 and TRBJ1-3; 9 bases fit TRBD1. Unmatched junction bases numbered 6, after V lost 3 bases and J lost 5 bases. CDR3 length: 15 residues. Germline V gene sequence: CDR1 SGHKS, CDR2 YYEKEE (reference sequence). Here the CDR3 DNA reads TGTGCCAGCAGCTGGGGGGGACAGGGCAGAAACACCATATATTTT. The encoded protein is CASSWGGQGRNTIYF.

The chain links TRBV12-3 or TRBV12-4 to TRBJ2-1; D is perhaps TRBD1 or TRBD2 (5 bases each). The ends were cut back, 1 base at V and 15 bases at J, with 13 bases in the middle. This CDR3 has 12 amino acids. This CDR3 is CASSLVGTPPFF. The CDR3 nucleotides are TGTGCCAGCAGTTTAGTCGGGACCCCCCCGTTCTTC.